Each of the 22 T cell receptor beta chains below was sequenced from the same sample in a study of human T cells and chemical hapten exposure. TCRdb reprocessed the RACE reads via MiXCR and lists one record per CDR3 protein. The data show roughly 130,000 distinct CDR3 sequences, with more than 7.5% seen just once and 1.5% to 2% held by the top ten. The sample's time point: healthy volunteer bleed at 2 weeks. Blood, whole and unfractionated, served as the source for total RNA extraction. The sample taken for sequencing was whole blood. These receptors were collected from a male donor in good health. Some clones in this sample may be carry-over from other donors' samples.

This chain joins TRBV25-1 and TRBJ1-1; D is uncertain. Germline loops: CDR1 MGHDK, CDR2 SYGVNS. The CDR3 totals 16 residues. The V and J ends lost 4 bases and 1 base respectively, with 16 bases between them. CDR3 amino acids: CASSVRSEAANTEAFF. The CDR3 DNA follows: TGTGCCAGCAGTGTCCGCTCGGAGGCAGCGAACACTGAAGCTTTCTTT.

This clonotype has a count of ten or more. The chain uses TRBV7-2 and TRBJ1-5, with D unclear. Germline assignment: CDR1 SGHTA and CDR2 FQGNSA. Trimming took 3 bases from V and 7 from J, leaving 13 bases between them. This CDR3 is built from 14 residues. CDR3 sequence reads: CASSFVGGEQPQHF. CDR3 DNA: TGTGCCAGCAGCTTTGTGGGTGGTGAGCAGCCCCAGCATTTT.

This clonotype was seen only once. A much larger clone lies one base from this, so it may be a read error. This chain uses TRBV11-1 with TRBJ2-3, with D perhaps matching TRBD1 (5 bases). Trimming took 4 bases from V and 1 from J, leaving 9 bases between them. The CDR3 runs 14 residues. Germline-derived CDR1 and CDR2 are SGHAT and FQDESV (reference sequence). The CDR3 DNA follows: TGTGCCAGCAGCTCAAGGACATGCACAGATACGCAGTATTTT. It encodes CASSSRTCTDTQYF.

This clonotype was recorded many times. This chain's CDR3 is CASRTQGVSYNEQFF. The DNA for the CDR3 is TGTGCCAGCAGGACACAGGGGGTATCCTACAATGAGCAGTTCTTC. The V gene is TRBV2, the J gene TRBJ2-1, with TRBD1 identical over 8 bases. V shed 6 bases and J 1 base; nucleotides not matched to a gene: 5. This CDR3 comprises 15 residues. The germline CDR1 and CDR2 sequences are SNHLY and FYNNEI.

This chain's CDR3 is CASSPTAATEAFF. The DNA for the CDR3 is TGCGCCAGCAGCCCTACAGCAGCTACTGAAGCTTTCTTT. V and J are TRBV4-1 and TRBJ1-1; D gene uncertain. The CDR3 is made up of 13 amino acids. Looked up from germline, CDR1 is MGHRA and CDR2 is YSYEKL. Trimming shortened V by 4 bases and J by 5 bases, and 11 bases separated the two germline ends.

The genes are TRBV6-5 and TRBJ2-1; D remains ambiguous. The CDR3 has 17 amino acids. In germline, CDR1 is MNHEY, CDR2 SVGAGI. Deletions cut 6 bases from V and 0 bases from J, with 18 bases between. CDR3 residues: CASSRVVDLGSYNEQFF. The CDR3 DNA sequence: TGTGCCAGCAGCCGAGTTGTGGACCTGGGCTCCTACAATGAGCAGTTCTTC.

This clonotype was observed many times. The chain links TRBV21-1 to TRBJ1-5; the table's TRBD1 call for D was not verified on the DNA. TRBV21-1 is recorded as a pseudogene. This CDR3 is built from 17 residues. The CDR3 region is CASTPSPGQFYNQPQHF. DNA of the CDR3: TGTGCCAGCACCCCCAGCCCGGGACAGTTTTACAATCAGCCCCAGCATTTT.

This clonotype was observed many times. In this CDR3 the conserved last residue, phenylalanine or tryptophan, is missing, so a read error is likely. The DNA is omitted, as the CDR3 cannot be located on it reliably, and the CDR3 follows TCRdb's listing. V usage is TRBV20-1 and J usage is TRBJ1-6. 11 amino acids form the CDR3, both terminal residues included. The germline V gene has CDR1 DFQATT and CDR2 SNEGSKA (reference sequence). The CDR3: CSAKRAARGEG.

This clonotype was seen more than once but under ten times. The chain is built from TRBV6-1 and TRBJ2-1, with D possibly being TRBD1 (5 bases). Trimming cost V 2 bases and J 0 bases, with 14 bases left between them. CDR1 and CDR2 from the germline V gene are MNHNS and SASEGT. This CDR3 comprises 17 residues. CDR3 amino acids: CASSEFETVSSYNEQFF. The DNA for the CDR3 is TGTGCCAGCAGTGAATTCGAGACAGTAAGCTCCTACAATGAGCAGTTCTTC.

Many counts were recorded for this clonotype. CDR3 in DNA: TGTGCCAGCAGCCCCCACTCGGGACAGGGTGAAAACGAGCAGTACTTC. Protein sequence: CASSPHSGQGENEQYF. The chain uses TRBV3-1 and TRBJ2-7; TRBD1 matches 9 bases. CDR3 length: 16 amino acids. The V and J ends lost 4 bases and 5 bases, in that order; junction bases with no gene match: 12. Germline lookup yields CDR1 LGHDT and CDR2 YNNKEL (reference sequence).

The CDR3 protein is CASSQDRGQSNTGELFF. In DNA, the CDR3 is TGTGCCAGCAGCCAGGACAGGGGGCAGTCGAACACCGGGGAGCTGTTTTTT. The rearrangement joins TRBV2 to TRBJ2-2; 11 bases map to TRBD1. Germline V gene lookup returns CDR1 SNHLY and CDR2 FYNNEI. The V and J ends lost 6 bases and 0 bases, in that order; junction bases with no gene match: 6. The CDR3 loop spans 17 amino acids.

The CDR3 sequence: CASSFKAGTEAFF. The CDR3 bases are TGCGCCAGCAGCTTTAAAGCAGGGACTGAAGCTTTCTTT. The J gene is TRBJ1-1, the V gene TRBV5-1; tentative D call: TRBD1 (5 bases). Trimming removed 2 bases from V and 5 bases from J, with 10 bases in between. Per the germline V gene, CDR1 is SGHRS and CDR2 is YFSETQ. The CDR3 consists of 13 residues.

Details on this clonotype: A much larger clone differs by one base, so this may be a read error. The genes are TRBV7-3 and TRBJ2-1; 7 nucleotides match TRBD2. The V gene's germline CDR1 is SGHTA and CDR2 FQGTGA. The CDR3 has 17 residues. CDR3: CASSLVGGGANDNKQFF. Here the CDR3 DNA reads TGTGCCAGCAGCTTAGTGGGCGGGGGAGCGAACGACAATAAGCAGTTCTTC.

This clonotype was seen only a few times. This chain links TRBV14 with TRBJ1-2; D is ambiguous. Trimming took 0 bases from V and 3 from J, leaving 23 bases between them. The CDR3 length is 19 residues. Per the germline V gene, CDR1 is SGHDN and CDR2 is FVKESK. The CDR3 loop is CASSQDSSLRGGLYYGYTF. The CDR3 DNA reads TGTGCCAGCAGCCAAGATTCGAGCCTCCGGGGAGGGCTGTACTATGGCTACACCTTC. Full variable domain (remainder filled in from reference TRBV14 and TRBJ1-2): EAGVTQFPSHSVIEKGQTVTLRCDPISGHDNLYWYRRVMGKEIKFLLHFVKESKQDESGMPNNRFLAERTGGTYSTLKVQPAELEDSGVYFCASSQDSSLRGGLYYGYTFGSGTRLTVV.

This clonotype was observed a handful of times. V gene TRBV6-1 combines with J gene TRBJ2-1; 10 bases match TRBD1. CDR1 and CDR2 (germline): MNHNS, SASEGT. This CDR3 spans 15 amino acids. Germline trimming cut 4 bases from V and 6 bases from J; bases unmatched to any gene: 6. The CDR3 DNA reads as TGTGCCAGCAGTGGGGACAGGGGCTACGGCAATGAGCAGTTCTTC. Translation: CASSGDRGYGNEQFF.

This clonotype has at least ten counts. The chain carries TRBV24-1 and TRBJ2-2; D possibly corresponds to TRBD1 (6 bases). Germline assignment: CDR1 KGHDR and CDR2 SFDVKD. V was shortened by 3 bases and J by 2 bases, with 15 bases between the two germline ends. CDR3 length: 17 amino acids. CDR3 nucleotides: TGTGCCACCAGTGATGGGACATACGACGTTAACACCGGGGAGCTGTTTTTT. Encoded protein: CATSDGTYDVNTGELFF.

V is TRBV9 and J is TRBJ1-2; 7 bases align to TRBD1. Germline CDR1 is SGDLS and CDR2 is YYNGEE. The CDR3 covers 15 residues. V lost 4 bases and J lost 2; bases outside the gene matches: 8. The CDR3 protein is CASSKTGQKNYGYTF. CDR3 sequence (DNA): TGTGCCAGCAGCAAAACGGGACAGAAGAACTATGGCTACACCTTC.

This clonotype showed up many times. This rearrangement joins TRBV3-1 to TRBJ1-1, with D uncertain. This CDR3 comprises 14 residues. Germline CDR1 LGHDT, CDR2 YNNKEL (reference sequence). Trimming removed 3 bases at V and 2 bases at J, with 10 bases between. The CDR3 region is CASSQVTANTEAFF. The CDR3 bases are TGTGCCAGCAGCCAGGTTACAGCTAACACTGAAGCTTTCTTT.

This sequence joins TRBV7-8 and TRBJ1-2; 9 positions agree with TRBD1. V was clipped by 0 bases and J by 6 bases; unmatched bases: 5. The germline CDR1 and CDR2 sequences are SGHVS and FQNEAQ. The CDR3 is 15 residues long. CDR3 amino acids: CASSLAWGQGDGYTF. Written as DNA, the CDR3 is TGTGCCAGCAGCTTAGCCTGGGGACAGGGAGATGGCTACACCTTC.

The CDR3 DNA reads as TGTGCCAGCGAACCCCCGGACCGCTCCTACAATGAGCAGTTCTTC. Amino acid sequence: CASEPPDRSYNEQFF. The rearrangement joins TRBV11-2 to TRBJ2-1; D gene ambiguous. The germline CDR1 and CDR2 sequences are SGHAT and FQNNGV. With 8 bases removed from V and 0 bases from J, the gap between germline ends came to 14 bases. The CDR3 is made up of 15 amino acids.

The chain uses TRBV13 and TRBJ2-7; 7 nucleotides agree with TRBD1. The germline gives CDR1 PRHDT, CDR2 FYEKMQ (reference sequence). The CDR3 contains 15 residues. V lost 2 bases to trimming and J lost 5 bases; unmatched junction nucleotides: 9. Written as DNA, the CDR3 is TGTGCCAGCAGCTTATCCAGGGGGATCATCGACGAGCAGTACTTC. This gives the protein CASSLSRGIIDEQYF.

This chain's CDR3 is CAISDVGNSYGYTF. The CDR3, as DNA: TGTGCCATCAGTGACGTGGGGAACTCCTATGGCTACACCTTC. The chain combines TRBV10-3 with TRBJ1-2; D ambiguous. V lost 3 bases, J lost 4 bases, and 12 bases lay in between. The CDR3 covers 14 residues. Germline CDR1 reads ENHRY; CDR2 reads SYGVKD.